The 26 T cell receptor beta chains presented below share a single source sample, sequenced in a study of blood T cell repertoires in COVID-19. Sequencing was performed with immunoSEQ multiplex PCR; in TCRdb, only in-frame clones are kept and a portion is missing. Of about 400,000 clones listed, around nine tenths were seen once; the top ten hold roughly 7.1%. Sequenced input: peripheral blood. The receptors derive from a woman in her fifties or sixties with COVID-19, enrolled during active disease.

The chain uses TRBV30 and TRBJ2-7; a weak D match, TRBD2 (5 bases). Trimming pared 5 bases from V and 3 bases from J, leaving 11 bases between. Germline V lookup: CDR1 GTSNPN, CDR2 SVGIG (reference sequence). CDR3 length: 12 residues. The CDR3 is CAWLRGSYEQYF. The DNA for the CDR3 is TGTGCCTGGTTACGGGGTAGCTACGAGCAGTACTTC.

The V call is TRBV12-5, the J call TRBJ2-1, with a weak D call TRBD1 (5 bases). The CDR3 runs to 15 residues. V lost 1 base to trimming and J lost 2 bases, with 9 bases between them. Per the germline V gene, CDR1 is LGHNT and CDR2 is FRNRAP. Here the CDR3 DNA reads TGTGCTAGTGGTTTGGCGGACAAGCCCTACAATGAGCAGTTCTTC. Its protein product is CASGLADKPYNEQFF.

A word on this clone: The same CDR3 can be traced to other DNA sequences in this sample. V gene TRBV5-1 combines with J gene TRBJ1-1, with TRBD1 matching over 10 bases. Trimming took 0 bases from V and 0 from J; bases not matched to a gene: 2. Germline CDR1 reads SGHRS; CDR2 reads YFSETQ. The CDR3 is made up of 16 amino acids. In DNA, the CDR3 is TGCGCCAGCAGCTTGGTGACAGGGGGCGTGAACACTGAAGCTTTCTTT. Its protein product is CASSLVTGGVNTEAFF.

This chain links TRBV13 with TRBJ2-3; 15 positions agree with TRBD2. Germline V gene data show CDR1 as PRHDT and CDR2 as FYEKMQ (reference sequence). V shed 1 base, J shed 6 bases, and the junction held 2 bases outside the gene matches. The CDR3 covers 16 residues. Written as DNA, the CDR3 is TGTGCCAGCAGCTTAGAAGGGACTAGCGGGGGGGATACGCAGTATTTT. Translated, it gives CASSLEGTSGGDTQYF. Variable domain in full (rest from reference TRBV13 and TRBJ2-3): AAGVIQSPRHLIKEKRETATLKCYPIPRHDTVYWYQQGPGQDPQFLISFYEKMQSDKGSIPDRFSAQQFSDYHSELNMSSLELGDSALYFCASSLEGTSGGDTQYFGPGTRLTVL.

The CDR3 region is CSVRDTGFNQPQHF. Here the CDR3 DNA reads TGCAGCGTTAGAGACACAGGGTTCAATCAGCCCCAGCATTTT. V gene TRBV29-1 combines with J gene TRBJ1-5, with D maybe TRBD1 (6 bases). The V end was cut by 5 bases, the J end by 3 bases, with 14 bases between. Germline CDR1 reads SQVTM; CDR2 reads ANQGSEA. This CDR3 spans 14 amino acids.

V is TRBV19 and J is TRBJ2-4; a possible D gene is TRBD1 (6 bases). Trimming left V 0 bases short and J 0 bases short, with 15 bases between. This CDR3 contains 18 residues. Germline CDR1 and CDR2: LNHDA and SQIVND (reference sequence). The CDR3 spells CASSIDTGQILAKNIQYF. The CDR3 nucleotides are TGTGCCAGTAGTATAGACACGGGACAAATCCTAGCCAAAAACATTCAGTACTTC.

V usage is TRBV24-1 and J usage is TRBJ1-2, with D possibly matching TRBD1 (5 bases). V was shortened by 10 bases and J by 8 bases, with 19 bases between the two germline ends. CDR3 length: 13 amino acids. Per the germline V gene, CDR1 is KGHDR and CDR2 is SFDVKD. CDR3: CATVGTRVGGYTF. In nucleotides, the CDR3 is TGTGCCACTGTGGGCACCAGGGTGGGCGGCTACACCTTC.

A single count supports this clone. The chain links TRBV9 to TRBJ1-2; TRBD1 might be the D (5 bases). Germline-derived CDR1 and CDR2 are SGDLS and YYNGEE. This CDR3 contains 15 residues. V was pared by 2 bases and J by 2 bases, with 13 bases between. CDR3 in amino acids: CASSVESGINYGYTF. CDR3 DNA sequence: TGTGCCAGCAGCGTCGAATCAGGGATAAACTATGGCTACACCTTC.

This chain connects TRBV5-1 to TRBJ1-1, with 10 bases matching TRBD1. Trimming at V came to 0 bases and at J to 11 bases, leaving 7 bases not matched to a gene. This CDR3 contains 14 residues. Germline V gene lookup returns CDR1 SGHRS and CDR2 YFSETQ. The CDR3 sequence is CASSLDWGQGIAFF. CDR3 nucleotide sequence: TGCGCCAGCAGCTTGGACTGGGGACAGGGGATTGCTTTCTTT.

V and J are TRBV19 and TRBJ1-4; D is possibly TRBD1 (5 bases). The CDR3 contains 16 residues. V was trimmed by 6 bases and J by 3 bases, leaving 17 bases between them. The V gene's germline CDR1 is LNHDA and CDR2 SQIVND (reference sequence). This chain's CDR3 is CASSPRGRGSNEKLFF. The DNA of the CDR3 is TGTGCCAGTAGCCCCCGGGGGAGGGGATCTAATGAAAAACTGTTTTTT. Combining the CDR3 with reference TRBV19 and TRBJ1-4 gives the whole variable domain DGGITQSPKYLFRKEGQNVTLSCEQNLNHDAMYWYRQDPGQGLRLIYYSQIVNDFQKGDIAEGYSVSREKKESFPLTVTSAQKNPTAFYLCASSPRGRGSNEKLFFGSGTQLSVL.

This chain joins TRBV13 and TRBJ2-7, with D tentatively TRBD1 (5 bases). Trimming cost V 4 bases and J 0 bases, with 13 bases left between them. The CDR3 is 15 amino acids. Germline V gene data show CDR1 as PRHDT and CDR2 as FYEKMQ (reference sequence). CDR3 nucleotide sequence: TGTGCCAGCAGCTCCCCCAGGGTAAGCTCCTACGAGCAGTACTTC. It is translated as CASSSPRVSSYEQYF.

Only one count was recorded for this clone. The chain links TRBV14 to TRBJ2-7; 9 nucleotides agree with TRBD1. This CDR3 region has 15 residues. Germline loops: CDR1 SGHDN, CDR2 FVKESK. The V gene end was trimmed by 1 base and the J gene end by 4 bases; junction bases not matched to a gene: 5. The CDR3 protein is CASSQGDRAFYEQYF. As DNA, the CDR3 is TGTGCCAGCAGCCAAGGGGACAGGGCCTTTTACGAGCAGTACTTC.

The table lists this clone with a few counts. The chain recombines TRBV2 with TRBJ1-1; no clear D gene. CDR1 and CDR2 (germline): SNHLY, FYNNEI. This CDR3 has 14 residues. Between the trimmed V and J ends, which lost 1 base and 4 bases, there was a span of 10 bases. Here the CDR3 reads CASSEGSLGTEAFF. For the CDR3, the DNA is TGTGCCAGCAGTGAAGGGAGCCTGGGCACTGAAGCTTTCTTT.

CDR3 amino acids: CASSLSLTPRFTDTQYF. CDR3 DNA sequence: TGCGCCAGCAGCTTGAGTCTGACTCCACGATTCACAGATACGCAGTATTTT. The chain has TRBV5-1 and TRBJ2-3; D uncertain. The V and J ends lost 1 base and 2 bases respectively, with 17 bases between them. This CDR3 has 17 amino acids. The germline gives CDR1 SGHRS, CDR2 YFSETQ.

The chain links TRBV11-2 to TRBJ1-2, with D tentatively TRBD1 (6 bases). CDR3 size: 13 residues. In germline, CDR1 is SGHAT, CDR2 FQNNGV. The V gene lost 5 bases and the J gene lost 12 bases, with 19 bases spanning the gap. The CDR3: CASSAREGGVNTF. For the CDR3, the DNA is TGTGCCAGCAGCGCCCGAGAGGGGGGGGTCAACACCTTC.

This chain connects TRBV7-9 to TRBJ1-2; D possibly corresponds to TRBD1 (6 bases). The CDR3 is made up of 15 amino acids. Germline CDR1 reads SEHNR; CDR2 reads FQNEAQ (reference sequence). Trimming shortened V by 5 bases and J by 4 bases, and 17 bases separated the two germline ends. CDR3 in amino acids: CASSPKKTGTYGYTF. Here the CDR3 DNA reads TGTGCCAGCAGCCCAAAGAAAACAGGGACCTATGGCTACACCTTC.

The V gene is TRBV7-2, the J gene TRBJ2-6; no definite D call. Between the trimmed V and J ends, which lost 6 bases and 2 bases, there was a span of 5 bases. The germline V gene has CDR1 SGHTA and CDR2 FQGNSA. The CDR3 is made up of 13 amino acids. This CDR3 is CASSLAGANVLTF. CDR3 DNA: TGTGCCAGCAGTCTAGCTGGGGCCAACGTCCTGACTTTC.

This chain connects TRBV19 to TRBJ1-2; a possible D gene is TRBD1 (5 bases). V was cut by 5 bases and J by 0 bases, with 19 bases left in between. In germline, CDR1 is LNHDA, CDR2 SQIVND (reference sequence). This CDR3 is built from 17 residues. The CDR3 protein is CASSPVETAKPNYGYTF. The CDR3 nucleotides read TGTGCCAGTAGTCCCGTCGAGACAGCAAAACCTAACTATGGCTACACCTTC. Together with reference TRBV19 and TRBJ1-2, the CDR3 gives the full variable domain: DGGITQSPKYLFRKEGQNVTLSCEQNLNHDAMYWYRQDPGQGLRLIYYSQIVNDFQKGDIAEGYSVSREKKESFPLTVTSAQKNPTAFYLCASSPVETAKPNYGYTFGSGTRLTVV.

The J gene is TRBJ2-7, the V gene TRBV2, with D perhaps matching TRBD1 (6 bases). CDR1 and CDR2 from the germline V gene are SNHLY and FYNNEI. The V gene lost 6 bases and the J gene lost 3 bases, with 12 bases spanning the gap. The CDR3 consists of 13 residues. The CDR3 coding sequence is TGTGCCAGCAGCGATCGGACAGACTACGAGCAGTACTTC. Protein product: CASSDRTDYEQYF.

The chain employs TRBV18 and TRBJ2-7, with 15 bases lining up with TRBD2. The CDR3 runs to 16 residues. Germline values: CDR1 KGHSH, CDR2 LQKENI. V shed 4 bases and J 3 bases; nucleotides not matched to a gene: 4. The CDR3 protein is CASSRGLAGGIYEQYF. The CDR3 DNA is TGTGCCAGCTCACGAGGACTAGCGGGGGGGATCTACGAGCAGTACTTC.

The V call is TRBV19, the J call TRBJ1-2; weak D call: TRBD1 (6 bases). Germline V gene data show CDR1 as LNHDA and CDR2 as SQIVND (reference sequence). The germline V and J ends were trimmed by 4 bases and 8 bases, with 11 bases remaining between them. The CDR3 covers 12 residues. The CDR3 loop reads CASSTGVWGYTF. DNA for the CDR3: TGTGCCAGTAGTACAGGGGTTTGGGGCTACACCTTC.

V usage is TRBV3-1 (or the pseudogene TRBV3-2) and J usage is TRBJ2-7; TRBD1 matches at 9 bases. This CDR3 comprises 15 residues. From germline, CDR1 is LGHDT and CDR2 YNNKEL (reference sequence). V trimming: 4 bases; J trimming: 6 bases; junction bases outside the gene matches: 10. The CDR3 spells CASSRRDRESSEQYF. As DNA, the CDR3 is TGTGCCAGCAGCCGGCGGGACAGGGAGTCGTCCGAGCAGTACTTC.

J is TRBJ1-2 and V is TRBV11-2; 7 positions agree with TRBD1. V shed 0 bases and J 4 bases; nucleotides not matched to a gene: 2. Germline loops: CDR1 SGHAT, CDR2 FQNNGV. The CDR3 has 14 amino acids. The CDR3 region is CASSLEGQRYGYTF. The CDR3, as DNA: TGTGCCAGCAGCTTAGAGGGACAGCGCTATGGCTACACCTTC. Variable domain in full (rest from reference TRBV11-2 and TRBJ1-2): EAGVAQSPRYKIIEKRQSVAFWCNPISGHATLYWYQQILGQGPKLLIQFQNNGVVDDSQLPKDRFSAERLKGVDSTLKIQPAKLEDSAVYLCASSLEGQRYGYTFGSGTRLTVV.

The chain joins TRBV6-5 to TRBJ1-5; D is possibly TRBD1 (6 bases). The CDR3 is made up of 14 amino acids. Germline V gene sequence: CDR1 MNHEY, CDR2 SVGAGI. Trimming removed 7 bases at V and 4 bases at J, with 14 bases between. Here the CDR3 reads CASISWDKNQPQHF. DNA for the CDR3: TGTGCCAGCATCAGCTGGGACAAGAATCAGCCCCAGCATTTT.

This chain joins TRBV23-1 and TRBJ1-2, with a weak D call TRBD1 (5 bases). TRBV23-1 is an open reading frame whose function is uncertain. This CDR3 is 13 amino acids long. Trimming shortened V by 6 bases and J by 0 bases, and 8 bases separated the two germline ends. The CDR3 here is CASRVGANYGYTF. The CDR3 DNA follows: TGCGCCAGCAGAGTAGGGGCTAACTATGGCTACACCTTC.

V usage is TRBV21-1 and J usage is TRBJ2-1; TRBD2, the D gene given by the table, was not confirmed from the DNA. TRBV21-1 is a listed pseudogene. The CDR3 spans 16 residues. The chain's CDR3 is CASRVGGGESYNEQFF. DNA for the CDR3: TGTGCCAGCAGAGTGGGCGGGGGGGAAAGTTACAATGAGCAGTTCTTC.